The T cell receptor (beta chain) under discussion was sequenced for a study of T cell responses to AZD1222 COVID-19 vaccine. The table came from immunoSEQ multiplex PCR; TCRdb's copy has only in-frame clones and leaves some out. Of about 140,000 clones listed, roughly 88% are singletons. The germline gives CDR1 SGHKS, CDR2 YYEKEE (reference sequence). The CDR3 has 14 amino acids. V shed 2 bases and J shed 1 base, with 10 bases lying between them. Study-wide results and limits: Clonal diversity was possibly underestimated, and the donors were mostly white British, with more females.

This clone has only one observation. Its antigen is not known. Material: peripheral blood, obtained 28 days after the second AZD1222 dose. The rearrangement uses TRBV5-5 and TRBJ2-7, with D perhaps TRBD1 or TRBD2 (5 bases each). This TCR was sampled from an adult who received the AZD1222 COVID-19 vaccine. CDR3 sequence: CASSFRDGSYEQYF. CDR3 nucleotide sequence: TGTGCCAGCAGCTTTAGGGACGGTTCCTACGAGCAGTACTTC.